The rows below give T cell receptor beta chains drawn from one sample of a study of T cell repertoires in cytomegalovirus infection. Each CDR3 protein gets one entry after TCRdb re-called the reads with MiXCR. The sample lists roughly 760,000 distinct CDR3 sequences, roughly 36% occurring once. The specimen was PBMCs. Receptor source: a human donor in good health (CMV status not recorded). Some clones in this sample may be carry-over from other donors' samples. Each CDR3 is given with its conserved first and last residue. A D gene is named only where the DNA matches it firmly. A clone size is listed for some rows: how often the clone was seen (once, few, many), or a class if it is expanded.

CDR3aa: CASTTDKKLYGYTF
CDR3nt: TGTGCCAGCACCACCGATAAGAAGCTGTATGGCTACACCTTC
j_gene: TRBJ1-2
abundance: .
v_gene: TRBV19
d_gene: .

CDR3aa: CASSLEVGWGTQYF
CDR3nt: TGTGCCAGCAGCTTAGAAGTAGGATGGGGTACGCAGTATTTT
j_gene: TRBJ2-3
abundance: few
v_gene: TRBV7-2
d_gene: .

CDR3aa: CASSPPKRDTQYF
CDR3nt: TGTGCCAGCAGCCCGCCCAAGCGAGATACGCAGTATTTT
j_gene: TRBJ2-3
abundance: many
v_gene: TRBV7-2
d_gene: .

CDR3aa: CAIKPTNLYGYTF
CDR3nt: TGTGCCATCAAACCAACGAATCTCTATGGCTACACCTTC
j_gene: TRBJ1-2
abundance: .
v_gene: TRBV28
d_gene: .

CDR3aa: CSVGLLGLGEQFF
CDR3nt: TGCAGCGTTGGCCTTCTAGGACTCGGTGAGCAGTTCTTC
j_gene: TRBJ2-1
abundance: .
v_gene: TRBV29-1
d_gene: .

CDR3aa: CASQGQGAFYEQYF
CDR3nt: TGTGCCAGCCAAGGACAGGGAGCCTTCTACGAGCAGTACTTC
j_gene: TRBJ2-7
abundance: few
v_gene: TRBV2
d_gene: TRBD1

CDR3aa: CASSHRPGQGSEKLFF
CDR3nt: TGTGCCAGCAGCCATCGACCCGGACAGGGGAGTGAAAAACTGTTTTTT
j_gene: TRBJ1-4
abundance: .
v_gene: TRBV14
d_gene: TRBD1

CDR3aa: CASSAVPGELFF
CDR3nt: TGTGCCAGCAGTGCTGTCCCCGGGGAGCTGTTTTTT
j_gene: TRBJ2-2
abundance: .
v_gene: TRBV12-3/TRBV12-4
d_gene: .

CDR3aa: CASSFATYTGELFF
CDR3nt: TGCGCCAGCAGCTTTGCCACTTACACCGGGGAGCTGTTTTTT
j_gene: TRBJ2-2
abundance: .
v_gene: TRBV5-1
d_gene: .

CDR3aa: CASSLSGTLNTGELFF
CDR3nt: TGTGCCAGCAGTTTATCCGGGACCCTGAACACCGGGGAGCTGTTTTTT
j_gene: TRBJ2-2
abundance: few
v_gene: TRBV27
d_gene: .

CDR3aa: CSARGNTEAFF
CDR3nt: TGCAGTGCTAGAGGGAACACTGAAGCTTTCTTT
j_gene: TRBJ1-1
abundance: few
v_gene: TRBV20-1
d_gene: .

CDR3aa: CASSPTGVPEAFF
CDR3nt: TGTGCCAGCAGCCCCACAGGGGTACCTGAAGCTTTCTTT
j_gene: TRBJ1-1
abundance: .
v_gene: TRBV12-3/TRBV12-4
d_gene: TRBD1

CDR3aa: CASRQQGAISNEQFF
CDR3nt: TGTGCCAGCAGGCAACAGGGGGCGATCAGCAATGAGCAGTTCTTC
j_gene: TRBJ2-1
abundance: few
v_gene: TRBV6-1
d_gene: TRBD1

CDR3aa: CASSSYWDREQETQYF
CDR3nt: TGTGCCAGCAGTTCATATTGGGACAGGGAACAAGAGACCCAGTACTTC
j_gene: TRBJ2-5
abundance: .
v_gene: TRBV6-1
d_gene: TRBD1

CDR3aa: CATSLGRGTYEQYF
CDR3nt: TGTGCCACCAGCCTCGGTAGGGGAACCTACGAGCAGTACTTC
j_gene: TRBJ2-7
abundance: few
v_gene: TRBV15
d_gene: .

CDR3aa: CSGTGTTSGDTEAFF
CDR3nt: TGCAGCGGGACCGGGACAACCTCCGGGGACACTGAAGCTTTCTTT
j_gene: TRBJ1-1
abundance: few
v_gene: TRBV29-1
d_gene: .

CDR3aa: CASRPLLRTTVGGSYTGELFF
CDR3nt: TGTGCCAGTAGGCCCCTCCTCCGGACCACAGTTGGAGGGAGTTACACCGGGGAGCTGTTTTTT
j_gene: TRBJ2-2
abundance: .
v_gene: TRBV19
d_gene: .

CDR3aa: CASSRRGGAMNTEAFF
CDR3nt: TGTGCCAGCAGCCGGCGGGGAGGGGCCATGAACACTGAAGCTTTCTTT
j_gene: TRBJ1-1
abundance: .
v_gene: TRBV14
d_gene: .

CDR3aa: CASSLTTFGDQPQHF
CDR3nt: TGTGCCAGCAGTCTTACGACCTTTGGGGATCAGCCCCAGCATTTT
j_gene: TRBJ1-5
abundance: many
v_gene: TRBV27
d_gene: .

CDR3aa: CASSLQGVTSQETQYF
CDR3nt: TGTGCCAGCAGTTTACAGGGGGTGACTAGCCAAGAGACCCAGTACTTC
j_gene: TRBJ2-5
abundance: few
v_gene: TRBV6-5
d_gene: TRBD1

CDR3aa: CASSRLAGGLREQYF
CDR3nt: TGTGCCAGCAGCAGACTAGCGGGAGGCCTTCGGGAGCAGTACTTC
j_gene: TRBJ2-7
abundance: .
v_gene: TRBV27
d_gene: TRBD2

CDR3aa: CASSLWGLGYTF
CDR3nt: TGTGCCAGCAGTTTATGGGGGCTCGGCTACACCTTC
j_gene: TRBJ1-2
abundance: few
v_gene: TRBV28
d_gene: .

CDR3aa: CASSQDPAGTGNTIYF
CDR3nt: TGCGCCAGCAGCCAAGATCCGGCGGGGACTGGAAACACCATATATTTT
j_gene: TRBJ1-3
abundance: .
v_gene: TRBV4-1
d_gene: .

CDR3aa: CASSGWGAEAFF
CDR3nt: TGTGCCAGCAGTGGATGGGGGGCGGAAGCTTTCTTT
j_gene: TRBJ1-1
abundance: .
v_gene: TRBV28
d_gene: .